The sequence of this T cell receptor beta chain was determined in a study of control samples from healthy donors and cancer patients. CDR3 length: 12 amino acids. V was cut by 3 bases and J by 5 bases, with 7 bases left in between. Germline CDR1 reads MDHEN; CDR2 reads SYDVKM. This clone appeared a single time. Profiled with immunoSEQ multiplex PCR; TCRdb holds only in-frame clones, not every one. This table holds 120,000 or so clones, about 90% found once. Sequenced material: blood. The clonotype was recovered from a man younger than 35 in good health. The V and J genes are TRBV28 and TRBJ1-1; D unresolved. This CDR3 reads CASSFTGTEAFF. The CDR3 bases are TGTGCCAGCAGTTTTACGGGAACTGAAGCTTTCTTT.